These T cell receptor beta chains were read from a single sample in a study. TCRdb used MiXCR to reprocess the 5' RACE reads, holding one entry per CDR3 protein. This sample has 7,800 or so distinct CDR3 sequences; about three quarters occur once, and the top ten carry under 6%. Input material: tumor-infiltrating Tregs sorted from the breast tumor. These receptors were taken from a female donor with breast cancer. The CDR3 runs from the conserved cysteine through the conserved F or W. A D gene is named only where the DNA matches it firmly. Where a row states a size, it is once, few, many or the class of an expanded clone; other rows omit it.

V	D	size	J	CDR3	DNA
TRBV4-2	NA	NA	TRBJ2-5	CASSLEGGGETQYF	TGTGCCAGCAGCCTAGAAGGGGGAGGTGAGACCCAGTACTTC
TRBV5-1	TRBD2	NA	TRBJ2-1	CASSLGLAGGDEQFF	TGCGCCAGCAGCTTGGGACTAGCGGGAGGCGATGAGCAGTTCTTC
TRBV7-6	NA	few	TRBJ2-7	CASSPGAVYEQYF	TGTGCCAGCAGCCCAGGTGCTGTTTACGAGCAGTACTTC
TRBV29-1	NA	NA	TRBJ2-5	CSVGATSQETQYF	TGCAGCGTTGGAGCAACTAGCCAAGAGACCCAGTACTTC
TRBV29-1	TRBD1	NA	TRBJ1-1	CSVTRQGGNTEAFF	TGCAGCGTTACCAGACAGGGGGGAAACACTGAAGCTTTCTTT
TRBV7-8	NA	few	TRBJ1-3	CASSQTMGNTIYF	TGTGCCAGCAGCCAGACTATGGGAAACACCATATATTTT
TRBV4-2	TRBD1	few	TRBJ1-6	CASTTDRDNSPLHF	TGTGCCAGCACCACGGACAGGGATAATTCACCCCTCCACTTT
TRBV12-3/TRBV12-4	NA	NA	TRBJ1-3	CASSLVGQGSDF	NA
TRBV6-5	TRBD1	NA	TRBJ1-1	CASMKTGLNTEAFF	TGTGCCAGCATGAAGACAGGGCTGAACACTGAAGCTTTCTTT
TRBV27	NA	once	TRBJ1-1	CASSFTGNTEAFF	TGTGCCAGCAGTTTTACGGGGAACACTGAAGCTTTCTTT